This entry is about one T cell receptor (beta chain). Its antigen is as yet unknown. Naive CD8 isolation took CD45RO-negative cells positively selected for CCR7 and excluded terminally differentiated effector memory CD45RA+ cells. This entry belongs to a study of shared clonotypes between healthy human individuals. Study details: Each donor's CD4 naive and CD4 memory cells filled three plates apiece, CD8 naive two, and CD8 memory one. General study findings and limits: Having only a few donors restricted how much genetic and exposure-history diversity was captured.

Every subset had its genomic DNA shared out evenly among several immunoSEQ plates. The input for sorted-subset replicate PCRs was roughly 180 ng DNA, tens of thousands of T cell genomes. TCRdb's table, derived via immunoSEQ multiplex PCR, lists solely in-frame clones and lacks some. The sample gives some 2,000,000 clones, around 96% of which show up once; 0.85% to 1.3% is in the top ten. The V gene's germline CDR1 is MNHEY and CDR2 SVGAGI. V lost 6 bases to trimming and J lost 2 bases; unmatched junction nucleotides: 8. CDR3 length equals 15 residues. This TCR came from a young man in good health. The sequenced sample was naive CD8+ T cells sorted from blood. This chain connects TRBV6-5 to TRBJ2-5; 8 positions agree with TRBD1. Here the CDR3 reads CASSDRGLGQETQYF. The CDR3 DNA follows: TGTGCCAGCAGCGACAGGGGTTTAGGACAAGAGACCCAGTACTTC.